These T cell receptor beta chains were read from a single sample in a study of technical replicates of blood from a few donors. Measured with immunoSEQ multiplex PCR; TCRdb has only the in-frame clones, and not every one. This table holds tens of thousands of clones, roughly nine tenths found once. The source material was PBMCs. The receptors shown here come from a human donor in good health. Some clones in this sample may be carry-over from other donors' samples. Each CDR3 is given with its conserved first and last residue. The D gene is left open where the match is weak.

v_gene	d_gene	j_gene	CDR3aa	CDR3nt
TRBV7-2	NA	TRBJ2-5	CASSLGLADGTQYF	TGTGCCAGCAGCTTAGGTTTAGCGGATGGGACCCAGTACTTC
TRBV11-1	NA	TRBJ2-1	CASSSGSYEQFF	TGTGCCAGCAGCTCCGGGAGCTATGAGCAGTTCTTC
TRBV7-2	TRBD2	TRBJ2-7	CASSLGDHKASGVGYEQYF	TGTGCCAGCAGCTTAGGGGATCATAAGGCTAGCGGGGTGGGCTACGAGCAGTACTTC
TRBV7-9	NA	TRBJ1-1	CASTPRGGGEAFF	TGTGCCAGCACCCCCAGGGGCGGTGGTGAAGCTTTCTTT
TRBV7-8	TRBD1	TRBJ1-1	CASSFLQGDRYLTEAFF	TGTGCCAGCAGCTTCCTCCAGGGGGATCGGTATCTCACTGAAGCTTTCTTT
TRBV29-1	NA	TRBJ2-7	CSVLGGWGFDEQYF	TGCAGCGTTCTGGGGGGATGGGGGTTCGACGAGCAGTACTTC
TRBV2	NA	TRBJ1-1	CASSEDPDRNTEAFF	TGTGCCAGCAGTGAAGACCCAGACAGGAACACTGAAGCTTTCTTT
TRBV7-2	NA	TRBJ1-5	CASSPYQGRNQPQHF	TGTGCCAGCAGCCCCTATCAGGGGCGGAATCAGCCCCAGCATTTT
TRBV29-1	TRBD2	TRBJ2-7	CSIVEAGVTYEQYF	TGCAGCATTGTTGAAGCGGGAGTAACCTACGAGCAGTACTTC
TRBV13	NA	TRBJ1-3	CASSSSRGFSDTIYF	TGTGCCAGCAGCTCTTCCCGCGGGTTTAGCGACACCATATATTTT